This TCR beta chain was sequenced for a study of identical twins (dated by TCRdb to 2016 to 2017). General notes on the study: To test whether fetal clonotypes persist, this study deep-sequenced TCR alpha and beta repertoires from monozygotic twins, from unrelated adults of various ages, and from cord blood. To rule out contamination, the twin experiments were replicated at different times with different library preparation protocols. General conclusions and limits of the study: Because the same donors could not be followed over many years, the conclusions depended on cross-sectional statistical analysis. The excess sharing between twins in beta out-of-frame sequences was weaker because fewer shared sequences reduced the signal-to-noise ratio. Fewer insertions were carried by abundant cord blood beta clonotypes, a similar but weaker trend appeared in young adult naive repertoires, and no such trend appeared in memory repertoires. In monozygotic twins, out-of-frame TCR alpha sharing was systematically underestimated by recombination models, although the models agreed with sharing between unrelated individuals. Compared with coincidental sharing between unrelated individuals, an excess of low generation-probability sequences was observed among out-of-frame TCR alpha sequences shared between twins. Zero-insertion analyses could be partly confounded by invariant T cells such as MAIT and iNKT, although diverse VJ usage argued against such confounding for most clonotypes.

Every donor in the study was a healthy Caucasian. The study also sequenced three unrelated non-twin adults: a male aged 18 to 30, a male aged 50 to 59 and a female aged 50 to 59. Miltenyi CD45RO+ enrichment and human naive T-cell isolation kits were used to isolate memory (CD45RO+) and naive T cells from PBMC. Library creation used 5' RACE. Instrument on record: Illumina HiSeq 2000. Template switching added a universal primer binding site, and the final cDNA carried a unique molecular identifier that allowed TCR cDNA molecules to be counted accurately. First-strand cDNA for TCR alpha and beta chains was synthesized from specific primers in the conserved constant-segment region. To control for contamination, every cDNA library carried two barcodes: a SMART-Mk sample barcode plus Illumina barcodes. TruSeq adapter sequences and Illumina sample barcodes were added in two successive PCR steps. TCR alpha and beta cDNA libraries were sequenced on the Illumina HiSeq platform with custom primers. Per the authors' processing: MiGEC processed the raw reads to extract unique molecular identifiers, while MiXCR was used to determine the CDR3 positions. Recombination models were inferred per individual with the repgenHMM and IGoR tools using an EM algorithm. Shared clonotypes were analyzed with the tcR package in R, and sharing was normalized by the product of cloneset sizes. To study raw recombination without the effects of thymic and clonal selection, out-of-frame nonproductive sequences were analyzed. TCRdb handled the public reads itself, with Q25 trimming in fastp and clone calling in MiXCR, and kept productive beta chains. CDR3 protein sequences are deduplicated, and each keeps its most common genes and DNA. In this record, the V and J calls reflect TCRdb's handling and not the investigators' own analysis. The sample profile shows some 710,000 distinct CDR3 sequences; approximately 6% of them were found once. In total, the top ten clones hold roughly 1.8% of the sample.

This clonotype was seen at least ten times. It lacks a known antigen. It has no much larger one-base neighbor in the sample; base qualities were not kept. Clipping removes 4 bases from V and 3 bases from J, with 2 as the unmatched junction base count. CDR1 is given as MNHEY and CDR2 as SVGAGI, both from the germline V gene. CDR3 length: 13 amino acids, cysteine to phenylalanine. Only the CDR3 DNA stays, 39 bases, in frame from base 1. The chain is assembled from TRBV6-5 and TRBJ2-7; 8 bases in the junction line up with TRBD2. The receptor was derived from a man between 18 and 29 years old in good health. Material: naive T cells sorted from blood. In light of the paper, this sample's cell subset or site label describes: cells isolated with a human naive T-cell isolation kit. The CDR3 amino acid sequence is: CASSSREGYEQYF. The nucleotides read TGTGCCAGCAGTTCCCGGGAGGGCTACGAGCAGTACTTC.